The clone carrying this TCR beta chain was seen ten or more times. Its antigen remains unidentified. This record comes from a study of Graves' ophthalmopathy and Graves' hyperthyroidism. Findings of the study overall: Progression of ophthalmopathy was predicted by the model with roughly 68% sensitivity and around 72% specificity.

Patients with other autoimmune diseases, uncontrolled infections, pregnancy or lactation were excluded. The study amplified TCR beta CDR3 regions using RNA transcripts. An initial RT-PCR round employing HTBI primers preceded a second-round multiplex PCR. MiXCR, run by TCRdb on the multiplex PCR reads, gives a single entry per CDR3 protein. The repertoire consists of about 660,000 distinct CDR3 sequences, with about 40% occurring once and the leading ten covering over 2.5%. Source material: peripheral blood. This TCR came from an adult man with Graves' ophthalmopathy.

CDR3: CASTPDISWGTQYF. The CDR3 DNA follows: TGTGCCAGCACCCCCGATATCAGCTGGGGGACCCAGTACTTC. J is TRBJ2-5 and V is TRBV7-9; D uncertain. This CDR3 has 14 residues. Germline-derived CDR1 and CDR2 are SEHNR and FQNEAQ (reference sequence). V lost 7 bases and J 7 bases, leaving 19 bases between the germline ends.